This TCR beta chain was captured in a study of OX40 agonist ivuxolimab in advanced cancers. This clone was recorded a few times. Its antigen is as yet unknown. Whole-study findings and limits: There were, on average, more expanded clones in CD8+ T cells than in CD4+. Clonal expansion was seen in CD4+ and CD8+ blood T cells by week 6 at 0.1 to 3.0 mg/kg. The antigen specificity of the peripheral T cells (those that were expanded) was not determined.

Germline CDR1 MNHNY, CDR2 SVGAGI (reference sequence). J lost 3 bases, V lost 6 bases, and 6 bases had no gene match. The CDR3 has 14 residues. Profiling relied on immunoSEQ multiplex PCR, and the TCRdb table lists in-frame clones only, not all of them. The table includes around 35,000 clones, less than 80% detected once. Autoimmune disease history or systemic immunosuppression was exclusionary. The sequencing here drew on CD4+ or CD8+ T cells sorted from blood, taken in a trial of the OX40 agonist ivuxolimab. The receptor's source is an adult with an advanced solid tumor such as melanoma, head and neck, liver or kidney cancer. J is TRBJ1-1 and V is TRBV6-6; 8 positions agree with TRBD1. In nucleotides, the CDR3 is TGTGCCAGCAGGACTCCGGGACAGGACACTGAAGCTTTCTTT. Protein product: CASRTPGQDTEAFF.